One and the same sample provided the 32 T cell receptor beta chains below, sequenced in a study of blood T cell repertoires in COVID-19. Generated by immunoSEQ multiplex PCR, the TCRdb table keeps only in-frame clones and is missing some. The repertoire holds approximately 200,000 clones, with 85% as singletons. Material: PBMCs or T cells enriched from blood (not recorded which). The receptors here all came from a man aged 40-49 years who had recovered from COVID-19.

The chain recombines TRBV4-3 with TRBJ1-6; TRBD1 matches 8 bases. Germline V gene data show CDR1 as LGHNA and CDR2 as YSLEER. This CDR3 has 15 residues. The ends lost 10 bases at V and 6 bases at J; junction bases unmatched: 11. CDR3 nucleotide sequence: TGCGCCACAGGGACTCAGGGGGCCGGTAATTCACCCCTCCACTTT. Protein: CATGTQGAGNSPLHF.

The chain carries TRBV7-3 and TRBJ2-2, with TRBD2 matching over 10 bases. Trimming at V came to 5 bases and at J to 3 bases, leaving 6 bases not matched to a gene. There are 16 residues in the CDR3. Per germline, CDR1 SGHTA and CDR2 FQGTGA. The CDR3 reads CASSPPTSGYTGELFF. The CDR3 DNA reads as TGTGCCAGCAGCCCCCCGACTAGCGGGTACACCGGGGAGCTGTTTTTT.

In DNA, the CDR3 is TGTGCCAGTCAGATTACTAGCGGGACAGATACGCAGTATTTT. It yields the protein CASQITSGTDTQYF. V and J are TRBV5-4 and TRBJ2-3, with 9 bases matching TRBD2. Trimming cost V 8 bases and J 3 bases; bases outside gene matches: 7. This CDR3 is built from 14 residues. Germline-derived CDR1 and CDR2 are SGHNT and YYREEE (reference sequence).

The gene calls are TRBV2 and TRBJ1-2; D is undetermined. Germline lookup yields CDR1 SNHLY and CDR2 FYNNEI. This CDR3 has 11 residues. V was clipped by 7 bases and J by 5 bases, with 8 bases between them. CDR3 amino acids: CASTPQYGYTF. CDR3 bases: TGTGCCAGCACCCCCCAATATGGCTACACCTTC.

Only one count was recorded for this clone. This sequence joins TRBV11-2 and TRBJ2-1, with 7 bases that match TRBD2. The CDR3 totals 15 residues. Germline CDR1 SGHAT, CDR2 FQNNGV. V trimming: 5 bases; J trimming: 0 bases; junction bases outside the gene matches: 4. CDR3 in DNA: TGTGCCAGCAGCGGGGGAGGGAGCTCCTACAATGAGCAGTTCTTC. Protein: CASSGGGSSYNEQFF.

The chain has TRBV6-2 or TRBV6-3 and TRBJ1-1; no reliable D call. V was clipped by 5 bases and J by 2 bases, with 9 bases between them. CDR1 MNHEY and CDR2 SVGEGT come from the germline V gene. The CDR3 has 13 residues. The CDR3 DNA reads as TGTGCCAGCAGTACCCGAGGTAACACTGAAGCTTTCTTT. Residues: CASSTRGNTEAFF.

The chain carries TRBV7-2 and TRBJ2-7, with 7 bases that match TRBD1. Germline assignment: CDR1 SGHTA and CDR2 FQGNSA. The CDR3 sequence is 14 residues long. V shed 5 bases and J 1 base; nucleotides not matched to a gene: 5. CDR3 nucleotides: TGTGCCAGCAGCCACGGACAGGTGTCCTACGAGCAGTACTTC. It encodes CASSHGQVSYEQYF.

This chain uses TRBV30 with TRBJ2-3; a possible D gene is TRBD2 (5 bases). The CDR3 extends over 15 amino acids. In germline, CDR1 is GTSNPN, CDR2 SVGIG (reference sequence). Trimming pared 0 bases from V and 0 bases from J, leaving 10 bases between. CDR3 amino acids: CAWSVRGISTDTQYF. The CDR3 nucleotides are TGTGCCTGGAGTGTACGGGGTATCAGCACAGATACGCAGTATTTT. Looking up the rest from reference TRBV30 and TRBJ2-3 gives the full variable domain: SQTIHQWPATLVQPVGSPLSLECTVEGTSNPNLYWYRQAAGRGLQLLFYSVGIGQISSEVPQNLSASRPQDRQFILSSKKLLLSDSGFYLCAWSVRGISTDTQYFGPGTRLTVL.

The CDR3 protein is CASRKTTSGTSTDTQYF. CDR3 coding DNA: TGCGCCAGCAGAAAAACGACTAGCGGTACTAGCACAGATACGCAGTATTTT. V is TRBV10-1 and J is TRBJ2-3; 9 bases align to TRBD2. J lost 0 bases, V lost 6 bases, and 10 bases had no gene match. The CDR3 consists of 17 residues. Germline V gene data show CDR1 as WNHNN and CDR2 as SYGVQD (reference sequence).

The chain couples TRBV15 to TRBJ2-1, with D maybe TRBD2 (5 bases). V gave up 1 base and J gave up 5 bases, with 6 bases separating them. CDR3 length: 13 residues. CDR1 and CDR2 (germline): LNHNV, YYDKDF (reference sequence). CDR3 region: CATSRGRDNEQFF. Here the CDR3 DNA reads TGTGCCACCAGCAGAGGGCGGGACAATGAGCAGTTCTTC.

This chain links TRBV7-9 with TRBJ2-5; 7 nucleotides align to TRBD2. V lost 5 bases and J lost 4; bases outside the gene matches: 7. This CDR3 comprises 14 residues. The germline gives CDR1 SEHNR, CDR2 FQNEAQ (reference sequence). CDR3: CASSPTSVPETQYF. DNA of the CDR3: TGTGCCAGCAGCCCAACTAGCGTCCCAGAGACCCAGTACTTC.

This clone has more than one count but fewer than ten. This chain connects TRBV7-9 to TRBJ1-5; D unresolved. V was cut by 3 bases and J by 4 bases, with 16 bases left in between. The CDR3 has 16 amino acids. Germline V lookup: CDR1 SEHNR, CDR2 FQNEAQ (reference sequence). The CDR3 loop is CASSFSLDGKNQPQHF. CDR3 bases: TGTGCCAGCAGCTTCTCATTGGACGGGAAAAATCAGCCCCAGCATTTT.

The chain employs TRBV3-1 (or the pseudogene TRBV3-2) and TRBJ2-3, with D maybe TRBD1 (6 bases). The CDR3 sequence is 14 residues long. V dropped 0 bases and J dropped 11 bases, with 15 bases sitting between them. Germline CDR1 and CDR2: LGHDT and YNNKEL (reference sequence). CDR3 region: CASSQDWTARGQYF. Written as DNA, the CDR3 is TGTGCCAGCAGCCAAGATTGGACAGCCCGTGGGCAGTATTTT.

This clone was found a few times. This sequence joins TRBV7-2 and TRBJ2-5; TRBD1 matches at 8 bases. V gave up 4 bases and J gave up 0 bases; unmatched junction bases: 4. Germline CDR1 SGHTA, CDR2 FQGNSA. The CDR3 is made up of 15 amino acids. The CDR3 sequence: CASSYRTGYQETQYF. The CDR3 nucleotides are TGTGCCAGCAGCTATCGGACAGGGTACCAAGAGACCCAGTACTTC.

V usage is TRBV5-1 and J usage is TRBJ2-3; TRBD2 matches at 7 bases. Germline CDR1 and CDR2: SGHRS and YFSETQ. V trimming: 1 base; J trimming: 4 bases; junction bases outside the gene matches: 12. The length of the CDR3 is 17 residues. The CDR3 bases are TGCGCCAGCAGCTTGAGGAGTGAGGCGGGAGCTCCAGATACGCAGTATTTT. This translates into CASSLRSEAGAPDTQYF.

The chain joins TRBV5-1 to TRBJ2-1; 12 nucleotides match TRBD2. The V gene's germline CDR1 is SGHRS and CDR2 YFSETQ. This CDR3 has 20 amino acids. V shed 3 bases and J 0 bases; nucleotides not matched to a gene: 13. The CDR3 DNA reads TGCGCCAGCAGCTCCGGGCGCGGGACTAGCGGGTCCCGCTCCTACAATGAGCAGTTCTTC. It yields the protein CASSSGRGTSGSRSYNEQFF.

J is TRBJ1-1 and V is TRBV18; D might be TRBD1 (6 bases). Per germline, CDR1 KGHSH and CDR2 LQKENI. The CDR3 is 13 residues long. V lost 4 bases and J 7 bases, leaving 13 bases between the germline ends. The CDR3 DNA reads as TGTGCCAGCTCACGAGATAAGGACAGTGAAGCTTTCTTT. Translation: CASSRDKDSEAFF.

This chain connects TRBV14 to TRBJ2-2, with 8 bases aligning to TRBD1. CDR3 length equals 14 residues. The J segment lost 6 bases and the V segment lost 4 bases, leaving 4 bases of the junction unmatched. Germline-derived CDR1 and CDR2 are SGHDN and FVKESK. The CDR3 coding sequence is TGTGCCAGCAGCCGGACAGGGTTCGCCGGGGAGCTGTTTTTT. The encoded protein is CASSRTGFAGELFF.

The rearrangement links TRBV5-1 to TRBJ2-7, with D perhaps matching TRBD1 (5 bases). V was pared by 2 bases and J by 2 bases, with 8 bases between. The CDR3 totals 13 residues. CDR1 is SGHRS, CDR2 YFSETQ, per germline. CDR3 DNA sequence: TGCGCCAGCAGCTTCGACAGCACCTACGAGCAGTACTTC. This gives the protein CASSFDSTYEQYF.

The J gene is TRBJ2-5, the V gene TRBV12-3 or TRBV12-4; 7 nucleotides agree with TRBD2. CDR3 length: 11 amino acids. The junction had 0 bases not matched to a gene; V was cut back by 1 base and J by 10 bases. The CDR3 protein is CASSLGEGQYF. Written as DNA, the CDR3 is TGTGCCAGCAGTTTAGGGGAGGGCCAGTACTTC.

V and J are TRBV11-2 and TRBJ2-1, with TRBD1 as a possible D gene (7 bases). The CDR3 contains 15 residues. Germline V gene lookup returns CDR1 SGHAT and CDR2 FQNNGV. The V end was cut by 4 bases, the J end by 3 bases, with 13 bases between. DNA for the CDR3: TGTGCCAGCAGCTCCCAGGGGGGTGGCTACAATGAGCAGTTCTTC. Its translation: CASSSQGGGYNEQFF.

The chain has TRBV9 and TRBJ2-7; D perhaps matches TRBD1 (6 bases). CDR1 is SGDLS and CDR2 is YYNGEE in the germline V gene. The CDR3 loop spans 15 amino acids. The ends were cut back, 4 bases at V and 1 base at J, with 15 bases in the middle. The CDR3 reads CASSPRRTESYEQYF. CDR3 in DNA: TGTGCCAGCAGCCCCCGCAGGACAGAATCCTACGAGCAGTACTTC.

The chain uses TRBV10-3 and TRBJ2-1; no clear D. V dropped 3 bases and J dropped 0 bases, with 12 bases sitting between them. Germline V gives CDR1 ENHRY, CDR2 SYGVKD. The CDR3 has 16 amino acids. The CDR3 nucleotides read TGTGCCATCAGTGACCCTTTTAAGAGCTCCTACAATGAGCAGTTCTTC. Translated: CAISDPFKSSYNEQFF.

Here the CDR3 reads CASSQEHAGAQDGAFF. CDR3 bases: TGCGCCAGCAGCCAAGAGCACGCAGGGGCTCAGGATGGAGCTTTCTTT. J is TRBJ1-1 and V is TRBV4-1, with D possibly being TRBD1 (6 bases). The CDR3 extends over 16 amino acids. V was pared by 0 bases and J by 10 bases, with 21 bases between. Looked up from germline, CDR1 is MGHRA and CDR2 is YSYEKL.

The J gene is TRBJ1-2, the V gene TRBV7-2; 10 positions match TRBD1. This CDR3 spans 15 amino acids. V lost 4 bases to trimming and J lost 3 bases; unmatched junction nucleotides: 5. From germline, CDR1 is SGHTA and CDR2 FQGNSA. CDR3 sequence: CASSWRTGGDYGYTF. The CDR3 coding sequence is TGTGCCAGCAGCTGGAGGACAGGGGGGGACTATGGCTACACCTTC.

The chain combines TRBV2 with TRBJ1-5; 7 bases agree with TRBD1. This CDR3 has 14 amino acids. CDR1 and CDR2 (germline): SNHLY, FYNNEI. V trimming: 6 bases; J trimming: 4 bases; junction bases outside the gene matches: 6. The CDR3 loop reads CASRGQSINQPQHF. The CDR3 DNA is TGTGCCAGCAGGGGACAGTCCATAAATCAGCCCCAGCATTTT. The entire variable domain, with the rest obtained from reference TRBV2 and TRBJ1-5, is as follows: EPEVTQTPSHQVTQMGQEVILRCVPISNHLYFYWYRQILGQKVEFLVSFYNNEISEKSEIFDDQFSVERPDGSNFTLKIRSTKLEDSAMYFCASRGQSINQPQHFGDGTRLSIL.

The V gene is TRBV7-2, the J gene TRBJ1-2; a possible D gene is TRBD1 (6 bases). CDR1 is SGHTA and CDR2 is FQGNSA in the germline V gene. Trimming removed 1 base at V and 8 bases at J, with 11 bases between. The CDR3 is 13 residues long. This CDR3 reads CASSLGQGRGYTF. The CDR3 nucleotides are TGTGCCAGCAGCTTAGGGCAGGGGAGAGGCTACACCTTC.

This clone was observed a handful of times. The chain has TRBV19 and TRBJ1-5; tentative D call: TRBD1 (6 bases). V was pared by 3 bases and J by 2 bases, with 14 bases between. The CDR3 covers 16 residues. Germline V lookup: CDR1 LNHDA, CDR2 SQIVND (reference sequence). CDR3 in DNA: TGTGCCAGTAGTATTTCCGGGACAAGGCGCAATCAGCCCCAGCATTTT. This codes for CASSISGTRRNQPQHF. Complete variable domain (other parts from reference TRBV19 and TRBJ1-5): DGGITQSPKYLFRKEGQNVTLSCEQNLNHDAMYWYRQDPGQGLRLIYYSQIVNDFQKGDIAEGYSVSREKKESFPLTVTSAQKNPTAFYLCASSISGTRRNQPQHFGDGTRLSIL.

This sequence joins TRBV28 and TRBJ1-2; D is unresolved. Germline CDR1 and CDR2: MDHEN and SYDVKM. V lost 4 bases, J lost 8 bases, and 14 bases lay in between. CDR3 length: 13 amino acids. In DNA, the CDR3 is TGTGCCAGCAGTTCCTCGAGGGCGGGGGGCTACACCTTC. Amino acid sequence: CASSSSRAGGYTF.

V and J are TRBV10-3 and TRBJ2-7; 9 bases map to TRBD2. The V and J ends lost 0 bases and 6 bases, in that order; junction bases with no gene match: 6. Looked up from germline, CDR1 is ENHRY and CDR2 is SYGVKD. CDR3 length: 15 residues. CDR3 protein: CAISESLAGRGEQYF. The CDR3, as DNA: TGTGCCATCAGTGAGTCTCTAGCGGGAAGAGGCGAGCAGTACTTC.

The chain recombines TRBV19 with TRBJ1-2; the match to TRBD1 covers 7 bases. This CDR3 comprises 12 residues. CDR1 LNHDA and CDR2 SQIVND come from the germline V gene (reference sequence). The V gene end was trimmed by 10 bases and the J gene end by 8 bases; junction bases not matched to a gene: 10. In DNA form, the CDR3 reads TGTGCCACAATAGGGACAGAGGAGGGCTACACCTTC. Residues: CATIGTEEGYTF.

This clone was seen a few times. V and J are TRBV4-3 and TRBJ1-6, with a tentative D call TRBD1 (5 bases). This CDR3 has 16 residues. V lost 1 base and J lost 4, with 11 bases in between. Germline V gives CDR1 LGHNA, CDR2 YSLEER. In DNA form, the CDR3 reads TGCGCCAGCAGCCAAGTGGGGGGGACTTATAATTCACCCCTCCACTTT. Encoded protein: CASSQVGGTYNSPLHF.